These 29 T cell receptor beta chains share one sample of origin, sequenced in a study of blood T cell repertoires in COVID-19. Sequencing was performed with immunoSEQ multiplex PCR; in TCRdb, only in-frame clones are kept and a portion is missing. The table records tens of thousands of clones, 87% of them present only once. Material for sequencing was peripheral blood. The receptor set was obtained from a woman in her fifties or sixties with active or convalescent COVID-19.

The chain employs TRBV4-2 and TRBJ1-5; 7 nucleotides line up with TRBD1. V was clipped by 0 bases and J by 3 bases; unmatched bases: 8. Germline loops: CDR1 LGHNA, CDR2 YNFKEQ. The CDR3 totals 17 residues. In DNA form, the CDR3 reads TGTGCCAGCAGCCAAGATCTGGCAGGGGGAATCAATCAGCCCCAGCATTTT. Translating gives CASSQDLAGGINQPQHF.

V gene TRBV5-4 combines with J gene TRBJ1-6, with TRBD1 matching over 9 bases. J lost 10 bases, V lost 2 bases, and 4 bases had no gene match. Germline V gene lookup returns CDR1 SGHNT and CDR2 YYREEE (reference sequence). The CDR3 is 14 amino acids. CDR3 in amino acids: CASSLQGARSPLHF. CDR3 bases: TGTGCCAGCAGCTTACAGGGGGCAAGGTCACCCCTCCACTTT.

This clone was seen a few times. The V call is TRBV6-2 or TRBV6-3, the J call TRBJ1-1; D gene uncertain. The germline gives CDR1 MNHEY, CDR2 SVGEGT. The CDR3 runs 11 residues. Trimming took 4 bases from V and 5 from J, leaving 5 bases between them. CDR3 sequence: CASSWSTEAFF. For the CDR3, the DNA is TGTGCCAGCAGTTGGAGTACTGAAGCTTTCTTT.

The chain combines TRBV19 with TRBJ1-6, with D unclear. The length of the CDR3 is 16 residues. Trimming pared 1 base from V and 7 bases from J, leaving 14 bases between. Germline V gives CDR1 LNHDA, CDR2 SQIVND (reference sequence). The CDR3 sequence is CASSIGLVMENSPLHF. CDR3 coding DNA: TGTGCCAGTAGTATAGGTCTGGTTATGGAGAATTCACCCCTCCACTTT.

The genes are TRBV9 and TRBJ2-6; D is ambiguous. The CDR3 length is 14 residues. V lost 4 bases, J lost 0 bases, and 5 bases lay in between. The V gene's germline CDR1 is SGDLS and CDR2 YYNGEE. The CDR3 DNA sequence: TGTGCCAGCAGCTTCCACTCTGGGGCCAACGTCCTGACTTTC. Translation gives CASSFHSGANVLTF.

The chain has TRBV10-3 and TRBJ1-5; 7 positions match TRBD1. CDR1 ENHRY and CDR2 SYGVKD come from the germline V gene. With V trimmed by 10 bases and J by 4 bases, 7 bases remained unmatched. The CDR3 totals 13 residues. The CDR3 sequence is CATGQAENQPQHF. CDR3 nucleotide sequence: TGTGCCACCGGACAGGCCGAAAATCAGCCCCAGCATTTT.

This CDR3 reads CASSYRMNTEAFF. In DNA, the CDR3 is TGTGCCAGCAGTTACAGGATGAACACTGAAGCTTTCTTT. This chain joins TRBV27 and TRBJ1-1; weak D call: TRBD1 (5 bases). CDR3 length: 13 residues. Germline values: CDR1 MNHEY, CDR2 SMNVEV (reference sequence). Trimming pared 4 bases from V and 0 bases from J, leaving 6 bases between.

The chain recombines TRBV19 with TRBJ2-5, with 12 positions matching TRBD2. The junction had 9 bases not matched to a gene; V was cut back by 5 bases and J by 2 bases. The CDR3 runs 17 residues. Germline V lookup: CDR1 LNHDA, CDR2 SQIVND (reference sequence). Written as DNA, the CDR3 is TGTGCCAGTAGTTCAGGACTAGCGGGAATCCTTCAAGAGACCCAGTACTTC. Its translation: CASSSGLAGILQETQYF. The complete variable domain, with remaining parts taken from reference TRBV19 and TRBJ2-5, reads DGGITQSPKYLFRKEGQNVTLSCEQNLNHDAMYWYRQDPGQGLRLIYYSQIVNDFQKGDIAEGYSVSREKKESFPLTVTSAQKNPTAFYLCASSSGLAGILQETQYFGPGTRLLVL.

V and J are TRBV7-9 and TRBJ2-3, with TRBD2 as a possible D gene (5 bases). Germline V CDR1 and CDR2: SEHNR, FQNEAQ (reference sequence). CDR3 length equals 16 residues. V lost 7 bases to trimming and J lost 0 bases, with 17 bases between them. The DNA for the CDR3 is TGTGCCAGCACCCCTCTGCGGCTAGCTAGCACAGATACGCAGTATTTT. This codes for CASTPLRLASTDTQYF.

This sequence joins TRBV24-1 and TRBJ1-2, with 11 bases matching TRBD1. The CDR3 extends over 16 amino acids. V dropped 5 bases and J dropped 4; count of bases not matched to a gene: 8. Germline V gene data show CDR1 as KGHDR and CDR2 as SFDVKD. In DNA, the CDR3 is TGTGCCACCAGTGGCGTCGCGGGACAGGGGGTCTATGGCTACACCTTC. Translating gives CATSGVAGQGVYGYTF.

The rearrangement links TRBV3-1 (or the pseudogene TRBV3-2) to TRBJ2-2; 7 nucleotides match TRBD1. The CDR3 is 14 amino acids. V was clipped by 5 bases and J by 6 bases; unmatched bases: 6. Germline V CDR1 and CDR2: LGHDT, YNNKEL (reference sequence). CDR3 protein: CASSFTGVPGELFF. CDR3 DNA sequence: TGTGCCAGCAGCTTCACAGGGGTCCCCGGGGAGCTGTTTTTT.

The V and J genes are TRBV3-1 (or the pseudogene TRBV3-2) and TRBJ1-6, with D unclear. The CDR3 is 14 amino acids. The germline V gene has CDR1 LGHDT and CDR2 YNNKEL (reference sequence). V was pared by 1 base and J by 7 bases, with 8 bases between. The DNA of the CDR3 is TGTGCCAGCAGCCAAGCAAACCAGAATTCACCCCTCCACTTT. This translates into CASSQANQNSPLHF.

This clone was picked up one time. The chain has TRBV10-3 and TRBJ2-7; 8 nucleotides agree with TRBD2. The trim removed 6 bases at V and 5 bases at J, leaving 6 bases unmatched. This CDR3 is 13 amino acids long. Germline CDR1 and CDR2: ENHRY and SYGVKD. The CDR3 nucleotides read TGTGCCATCAGGATGTCGGGAGGGAACGAGCAGTACTTC. This translates into CAIRMSGGNEQYF.

This chain uses TRBV4-2 with TRBJ1-1; possible D gene TRBD1, 6 bases. V was clipped by 3 bases and J by 1 base, with 12 bases between them. CDR1 is LGHNA, CDR2 YNFKEQ, per germline. The CDR3 has 15 amino acids. As DNA, the CDR3 is TGTGCCAGCAGCCAGTCGGGACACCGGAACACTGAAGCTTTCTTT. Translation: CASSQSGHRNTEAFF.

CDR3: CASSSAHGTGGKWEKLFF. The CDR3 DNA reads TGTGCCAGCAGCTCCGCCCACGGGACAGGGGGCAAATGGGAAAAACTGTTTTTT. J is TRBJ1-4 and V is TRBV9; 12 bases map to TRBD1. The CDR3 spans 18 residues. V lost 4 bases and J lost 8; bases outside the gene matches: 15. CDR1 SGDLS and CDR2 YYNGEE come from the germline V gene.

This chain connects TRBV19 to TRBJ2-3; no reliable D call. The germline V gene has CDR1 LNHDA and CDR2 SQIVND (reference sequence). The CDR3 has 16 amino acids. V gave up 1 base and J gave up 0 bases, with 11 bases separating them. The CDR3 nucleotides read TGTGCCAGTAGTATAGCTGGCAGGTCTAGCACAGATACGCAGTATTTT. Its protein product is CASSIAGRSSTDTQYF. The full variable domain, with the rest looked up from reference TRBV19 and TRBJ2-3, is DGGITQSPKYLFRKEGQNVTLSCEQNLNHDAMYWYRQDPGQGLRLIYYSQIVNDFQKGDIAEGYSVSREKKESFPLTVTSAQKNPTAFYLCASSIAGRSSTDTQYFGPGTRLTVL.

The chain carries TRBV18 and TRBJ2-7; 8 bases align to TRBD1. The CDR3 extends over 16 amino acids. The V and J ends lost 3 bases and 2 bases, in that order; junction bases with no gene match: 9. The germline V gene has CDR1 KGHSH and CDR2 LQKENI. In nucleotides, the CDR3 is TGTGCCAGCTCACCCCTACTAGCAGGGGGCCCCTACGAGCAGTACTTC. The encoded protein is CASSPLLAGGPYEQYF.

This chain connects TRBV4-1 to TRBJ1-2; 7 nucleotides align to TRBD1. The CDR3 consists of 12 residues. In germline, CDR1 is MGHRA, CDR2 YSYEKL. After removal of 6 bases from V and 3 bases from J, the junction contained 1 base not matched to a gene. The DNA for the CDR3 is TGCGCCAGCAGAGGGACAGACTATGGCTACACCTTC. Protein: CASRGTDYGYTF.

This clone was detected once. V gene TRBV11-2 combines with J gene TRBJ1-1; D is unresolved. This CDR3 contains 13 residues. The V end lost 4 bases, the J end lost 8 bases, and 14 bases lay between the germline ends. The germline V gene encodes CDR1 SGHAT and CDR2 FQNNGV. CDR3 sequence (DNA): TGTGCCAGCAGCTGGACCCTTCGGAGGGAAGCTTTCTTT. It encodes CASSWTLRREAFF. Drawing the rest from reference TRBV11-2 and TRBJ1-1, the complete variable domain is EAGVAQSPRYKIIEKRQSVAFWCNPISGHATLYWYQQILGQGPKLLIQFQNNGVVDDSQLPKDRFSAERLKGVDSTLKIQPAKLEDSAVYLCASSWTLRREAFFGQGTRLTVV.

This chain links TRBV20-1 with TRBJ2-4, with D hard to call. The CDR3 spans 13 residues. Germline lookup yields CDR1 DFQATT and CDR2 SNEGSKA (reference sequence). Trimming took off 3 bases at V and 0 bases at J, with 6 bases between the two ends. DNA for the CDR3: TGCAGTGCTAGTGCAGTAGCCAAAAACATTCAGTACTTC. It yields the protein CSASAVAKNIQYF.

The rearrangement joins TRBV18 to TRBJ2-1; D unresolved. The CDR3 extends over 16 amino acids. V was trimmed by 3 bases and J by 0 bases, leaving 12 bases between them. The V gene's germline CDR1 is KGHSH and CDR2 LQKENI. This CDR3 is CASSPRSTNSYNEQFF. The CDR3 DNA is TGTGCCAGCTCACCGAGGAGCACCAACTCCTACAATGAGCAGTTCTTC.

The rearrangement links TRBV19 to TRBJ2-1, with 7 bases lining up with TRBD1. Germline-derived CDR1 and CDR2 are LNHDA and SQIVND (reference sequence). The ends lost 6 bases at V and 0 bases at J; junction bases unmatched: 8. There are 16 residues in the CDR3. CDR3 in DNA: TGTGCCAGTAGCTCGGACAGGCTGAGCTCCTACAATGAGCAGTTCTTC. It translates to CASSSDRLSSYNEQFF.

The chain is built from TRBV19 and TRBJ2-7; the D gene is possibly TRBD1 (5 bases). V lost 3 bases to trimming and J lost 6 bases, with 15 bases between them. CDR1 LNHDA and CDR2 SQIVND come from the germline V gene (reference sequence). CDR3 length: 14 amino acids. As DNA, the CDR3 is TGTGCCAGTAGTATTAAGACAGATACAGCCGAGCAGTACTTC. It encodes CASSIKTDTAEQYF.

The gene calls are TRBV24-1 and TRBJ2-5; 10 bases line up with TRBD2. Trimming cost V 0 bases and J 5 bases; bases outside gene matches: 8. The CDR3 is 17 amino acids. Germline CDR1 and CDR2: KGHDR and SFDVKD. CDR3 nucleotide sequence: TGTGCCACCAGTGATTTGCAAGTAGCGGGGGGCCCGGAGACCCAGTACTTC. Residues: CATSDLQVAGGPETQYF.

CDR3 DNA sequence: TGTGCCAGCAGTGAGGTACAGGGGAACACCGGGGAGCTGTTTTTT. Translating gives CASSEVQGNTGELFF. The chain is built from TRBV2 and TRBJ2-2; perhaps TRBD1 as D (6 bases). CDR3 length: 15 amino acids. Deletions cut 3 bases from V and 1 base from J, with 9 bases between. Germline V gene sequence: CDR1 SNHLY, CDR2 FYNNEI.

The chain employs TRBV7-2 and TRBJ1-1; maybe TRBD1 (5 bases). V shed 6 bases and J shed 0 bases, with 14 bases lying between them. CDR1 is SGHTA and CDR2 is FQGNSA in the germline V gene. The length of the CDR3 is 15 residues. The CDR3 DNA sequence: TGTGCCAGCAGTCGGGGGGGAGCCATGAACACTGAAGCTTTCTTT. This gives the protein CASSRGGAMNTEAFF.

The rearrangement uses TRBV27 and TRBJ1-2, with TRBD1 as a possible D gene (6 bases). There are 13 residues in the CDR3. Germline V gene sequence: CDR1 MNHEY, CDR2 SMNVEV (reference sequence). Trimming removed 2 bases from V and 6 bases from J, with 10 bases in between. CDR3 sequence: CASSLEGVHGYTF. CDR3 nucleotide sequence: TGTGCCAGCAGTTTAGAGGGGGTTCATGGCTACACCTTC.

The rearrangement joins TRBV9 to TRBJ2-2; 7 nucleotides line up with TRBD1. CDR1 and CDR2 from the germline V gene are SGDLS and YYNGEE. This CDR3 has 15 amino acids. V lost 3 bases to trimming and J lost 4 bases; unmatched junction nucleotides: 6. The CDR3 DNA reads as TGTGCCAGCAGCGCGACAGGGATCGGCACCGGGGAGCTGTTTTTT. Translation gives CASSATGIGTGELFF.

The CDR3 is CASSLDAGGPDTQYF. The CDR3 nucleotides read TGTGCCAGCAGCTTAGATGCGGGGGGACCAGATACGCAGTATTTT. This chain connects TRBV11-2 to TRBJ2-3, with TRBD2 matching 8 bases. V was pared by 0 bases and J by 4 bases, with 3 bases of the junction left unmatched. Per the germline V gene, CDR1 is SGHAT and CDR2 is FQNNGV. The CDR3 spans 15 residues.